This TCR beta chain was recovered during a study of control samples from healthy donors and cancer patients (dated by TCRdb to between 2020 and 2021). To note about this clone: Its antigen remains unidentified. No quality values exist for individual bases; no much larger clone is one base distant.

Trimming accounts for 7 bases at V and 1 base at J, while the number of junction bases matched to no gene is 6. The CDR1 and CDR2 encoded by the germline V gene (reference sequence) are GTSNPN and SVGIG. The CDR3, from cysteine to phenylalanine, totals 14 residues. Only the CDR3 part of the read is kept: 42 bases, read in frame from the first base. Receptor libraries were prepared by the immunoSEQ multiplex PCR assay. TCRdb obtained this table from immuneACCESS and retained in-frame rearrangements with V and J assigned. These tables miss some clones; where compared with another copy, unresolved V genes account for less than half of the shortfall, and the remainder is unexplained. The sample table records about 22,000 clones; less than 90% of these occur just once. Roughly 20% of the sample comes from the top ten.

The TCR sequence derives from a man aged 60-69 years with colorectal cancer. This chain is built from TRBV30 and TRBJ1-1, and 10 junctional nucleotides match TRBD1. Sequencing was carried out using PBMCs. The CDR3 here reads CALGQGLENTEAFF. The DNA sequence is given as TGTGCCTTGGGACAGGGGTTGGAGAACACTGAAGCTTTCTTT.